Following are 10 T cell receptor beta chains from one sample sequenced in a study of shared clonotypes between healthy human individuals. Naive CD8 cells, CD45RO-negative and positively selected for CCR7, excluded terminally differentiated effector memory CD45RA+ cells. Profiled with immunoSEQ multiplex PCR; TCRdb holds only in-frame clones, not every one. This table holds roughly 850,000 clones, 95% to 97% found once. The sequenced sample was naive CD8+ T cells sorted from blood. Receptor source: a man aged 30 to 45 in good health.

The J gene is TRBJ2-7, the V gene TRBV7-3; TRBD1 is a possible D gene (6 bases). The germline CDR1 and CDR2 sequences are SGHTA and FQGTGA. Trimming pared 5 bases from V and 2 bases from J, leaving 13 bases between. This CDR3 contains 14 residues. The CDR3 nucleotides read TGTGCCAGCAGCGAAACAGGGACCACCTACGAGCAGTACTTC. This codes for CASSETGTTYEQYF.

J is TRBJ1-1 and V is TRBV27; D gene unclear. The CDR3 loop spans 14 amino acids. The germline gives CDR1 MNHEY, CDR2 SMNVEV (reference sequence). Trimming left V 3 bases short and J 2 bases short, with 10 bases between. In nucleotides, the CDR3 is TGTGCCAGCAGTTTGGTGGCAGGTAACACTGAAGCTTTCTTT. Protein sequence: CASSLVAGNTEAFF.

CDR3 coding DNA: TGTGCCAGCAGCGTCCCAGTGGCGTTCTCTTCGAATGAGCAGTTCTTC. As protein: CASSVPVAFSSNEQFF. The rearrangement uses TRBV9 and TRBJ2-1; no definite D call. Germline V gene lookup returns CDR1 SGDLS and CDR2 YYNGEE. There are 16 residues in the CDR3. Trimming stripped 2 bases from V and 7 bases from J, with 19 bases between.

This clone was recorded once. The CDR3 protein is CASSLSRAGGPYEQYF. The CDR3 bases are TGTGCCAGCAGTTTATCGAGGGCGGGAGGGCCGTACGAGCAGTACTTC. The chain uses TRBV27 and TRBJ2-7, with TRBD2 identical over 9 bases. The V segment lost 0 bases and the J segment 4 bases; nucleotides outside the gene matches: 7. This CDR3 comprises 16 residues. From germline, CDR1 is MNHEY and CDR2 SMNVEV (reference sequence).

CDR3 loop: CASSHGLAGAIGDPEQYF. The CDR3 nucleotides are TGTGCCAGCAGCCACGGACTAGCGGGAGCGATTGGAGACCCCGAGCAGTACTTC. This chain connects TRBV7-6 to TRBJ2-7; 13 nucleotides align to TRBD2. The CDR3 is made up of 18 amino acids. The V and J ends lost 5 bases and 6 bases, in that order; junction bases with no gene match: 16. CDR1 is SGHVS, CDR2 FNYEAQ, per germline.

The rearrangement uses TRBV5-1 and TRBJ2-7, with a tentative D call TRBD2 (6 bases). From germline, CDR1 is SGHRS and CDR2 YFSETQ. Deletions cut 2 bases from V and 0 bases from J, with 15 bases between. This CDR3 is built from 16 residues. Written as DNA, the CDR3 is TGCGCCAGCAGCTTTAACATGGAGGGAGGCTCCTACGAGCAGTACTTC. This codes for CASSFNMEGGSYEQYF.

In DNA, the CDR3 is TGTGCCAGCAGCTTTTCCGGGGCTACTGAAGCTTTCTTT. Translated, it gives CASSFSGATEAFF. The chain couples TRBV5-4 to TRBJ1-1, with a tentative D call TRBD1 (5 bases). There are 13 residues in the CDR3. The ends were cut back, 2 bases at V and 5 bases at J, with 10 bases in the middle. The germline V gene has CDR1 SGHNT and CDR2 YYREEE (reference sequence).

V usage is TRBV9 and J usage is TRBJ2-5; TRBD2 aligns across 7 bases. This CDR3 is built from 16 residues. Germline V gene sequence: CDR1 SGDLS, CDR2 YYNGEE. V gave up 0 bases and J gave up 2 bases; unmatched junction bases: 7. The CDR3 region has the DNA TGTGCCAGCAGCGTAGGGGAGGGAGGAGCGCAAGAGACCCAGTACTTC. Protein product: CASSVGEGGAQETQYF.

V is TRBV11-3 and J is TRBJ2-1, with 9 bases aligning to TRBD2. Trimming cost V 5 bases and J 8 bases; bases outside gene matches: 10. CDR3 length: 15 amino acids. Germline lookup yields CDR1 SGHNT and CDR2 YENEEA. The CDR3 sequence: CASSPAVAGEHEQFF. CDR3 coding DNA: TGTGCCAGCAGCCCCGCGGTAGCGGGAGAGCATGAGCAGTTCTTC.

The chain is built from TRBV21-1 and TRBJ2-7; TRBD1, as called in the table, went unchecked against the DNA. TRBV21-1 is given as a pseudogene. The CDR3 sequence is 14 residues long. CDR3 bases: TGTGCCAGCAGAGAAAGCAGGGTGTCCTACGAGCAGTACTTC. Protein product: CASRESRVSYEQYF.